This T cell receptor (beta chain) was captured by sequencing in a study of blood T cells in healthy people across ages. Looking at the study overall: There was about one barcoded beta molecule captured by template switching per two T cells.

The donors, healthy Caucasians from Russia, were aged roughly 6 to 90. Each sample yielded at least 6 million isolated PBMCs. This clonotype showed up just once. Its antigen is not identified. Together with a sample-barcoded 5' primer, a J-beta primer mix was included in a second PCR lasting roughly 6 to 12 cycles. A single record per CDR3 protein comes from TCRdb applying MiXCR to the 5' RACE reads. Found here are 870,000 or so distinct CDR3 sequences, more than 25% of them singletons; the top ten hold around 16%. Trimming shortened V by 6 bases and J by 2 bases, and 14 bases separated the two germline ends. The CDR3 sequence is 14 residues long. Germline CDR1 SGDLS, CDR2 YYNGEE. Findings and caveats of the study: Whereas aged donors had fewer naive CD4+ cells, long-lived donors had more of them and higher diversity.

The specimen sequenced was blood. This clonotype was sampled from a woman older than 75 in good health. The rearrangement uses TRBV9 and TRBJ1-1; D is unclear. As DNA, the CDR3 is TGTGCCAGCACCCCAACCAACGGAAACACTGAAGCTTTCTTT. Its translation is CASTPTNGNTEAFF.